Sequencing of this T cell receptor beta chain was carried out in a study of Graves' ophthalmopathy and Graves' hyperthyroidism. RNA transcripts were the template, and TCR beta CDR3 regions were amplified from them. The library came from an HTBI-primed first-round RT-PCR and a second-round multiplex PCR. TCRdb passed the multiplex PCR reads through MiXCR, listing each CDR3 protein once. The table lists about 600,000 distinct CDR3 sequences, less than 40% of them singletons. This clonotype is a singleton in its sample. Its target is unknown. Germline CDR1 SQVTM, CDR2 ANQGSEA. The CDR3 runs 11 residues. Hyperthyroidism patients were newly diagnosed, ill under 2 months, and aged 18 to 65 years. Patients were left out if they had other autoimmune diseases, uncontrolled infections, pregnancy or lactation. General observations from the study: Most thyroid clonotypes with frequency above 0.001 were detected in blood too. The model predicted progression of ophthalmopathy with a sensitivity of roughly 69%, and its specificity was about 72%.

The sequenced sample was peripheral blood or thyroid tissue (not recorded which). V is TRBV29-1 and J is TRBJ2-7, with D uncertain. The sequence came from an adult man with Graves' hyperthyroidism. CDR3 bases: TGCAGTGTTCCAGGCCCCCACGAGCAGTACTTC. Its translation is CSVPGPHEQYF.